The sequence of this T cell receptor (beta chain) was determined in a study of lymphopenia after photon versus proton radiotherapy. Broader study findings: Better survival with proton therapy was suggested as possible, not demonstrated. A bigger post-nadir fall in TCR diversity correlated inversely with survival time in deceased patients.

V shed 4 bases, J shed 1 base, and the junction held 9 bases outside the gene matches. The CDR3 is 16 residues long. Germline assignment: CDR1 LNHDA and CDR2 SQIVND (reference sequence). Measured with immunoSEQ multiplex PCR; TCRdb has only the in-frame clones, and not every one. The data show roughly 40,000 clones, with around 84% seen just once and 10% held by the top ten. Comment on this clone: The antigen is unknown.

The input for sequencing was peripheral blood, taken from a patient treated with proton-based radiotherapy. The TCR sequence derives from a woman in her sixties or seventies with pancreatic cancer. Some clones in this sample may be carry-over from other donors' samples. This rearrangement joins TRBV19 to TRBJ1-1; 7 bases agree with TRBD1. The CDR3: CASSKRGEGANTEAFF. In DNA, the CDR3 is TGTGCCAGTAGTAAAAGGGGAGAGGGGGCGAACACTGAAGCTTTCTTT.